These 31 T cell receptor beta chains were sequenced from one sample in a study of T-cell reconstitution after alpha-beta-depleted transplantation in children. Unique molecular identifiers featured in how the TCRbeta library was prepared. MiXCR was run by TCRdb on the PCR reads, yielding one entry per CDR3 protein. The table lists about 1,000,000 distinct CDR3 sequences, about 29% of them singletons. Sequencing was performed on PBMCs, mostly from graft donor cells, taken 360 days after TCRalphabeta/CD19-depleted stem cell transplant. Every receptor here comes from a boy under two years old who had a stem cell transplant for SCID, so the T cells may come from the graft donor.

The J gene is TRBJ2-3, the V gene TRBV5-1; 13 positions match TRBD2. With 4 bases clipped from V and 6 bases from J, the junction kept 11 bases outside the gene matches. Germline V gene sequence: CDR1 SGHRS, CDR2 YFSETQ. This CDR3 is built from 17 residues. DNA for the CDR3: TGCGCCAGCAGCATGACTAGCGGGGGGTCCCCCGGGGATACGCAGTATTTT. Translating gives CASSMTSGGSPGDTQYF.

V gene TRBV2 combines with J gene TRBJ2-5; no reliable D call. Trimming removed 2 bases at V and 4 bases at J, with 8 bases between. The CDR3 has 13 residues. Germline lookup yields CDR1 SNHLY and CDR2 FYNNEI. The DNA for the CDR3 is TGTGCCAGCAGTGAAAGTAGTAGAGAGACCCAGTACTTC. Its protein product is CASSESSRETQYF.

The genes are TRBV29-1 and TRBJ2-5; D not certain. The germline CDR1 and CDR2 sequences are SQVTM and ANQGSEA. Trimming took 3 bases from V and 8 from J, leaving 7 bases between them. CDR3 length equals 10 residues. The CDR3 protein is CSVETRTQYF. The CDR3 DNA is TGCAGCGTTGAGACCAGAACCCAGTACTTC.

The CDR3 region is CSATLHGVSSSYEQYF. The DNA for the CDR3 is TGCAGTGCTACCTTACACGGGGTTTCCAGCTCCTACGAGCAGTACTTC. J is TRBJ2-7 and V is TRBV20-1, with D possibly being TRBD2 (5 bases). The CDR3 runs to 16 residues. V gave up 4 bases and J gave up 0 bases, with 19 bases separating them. Germline-derived CDR1 and CDR2 are DFQATT and SNEGSKA (reference sequence).

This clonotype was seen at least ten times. The CDR3 loop is CASSLAVPYEQYF. The CDR3 region has the DNA TGTGCCAGCAGCTTAGCGGTCCCCTACGAGCAGTACTTC. The chain uses TRBV7-9 and TRBJ2-7; D ambiguous. Germline values: CDR1 SEHNR, CDR2 FQNEAQ (reference sequence). Deletions cut 0 bases from V and 2 bases from J, with 5 bases between. This CDR3 has 13 amino acids.

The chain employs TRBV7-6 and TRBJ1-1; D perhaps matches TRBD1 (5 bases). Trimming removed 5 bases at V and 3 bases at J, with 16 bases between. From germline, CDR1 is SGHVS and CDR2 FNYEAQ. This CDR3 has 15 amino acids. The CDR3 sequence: CASSQPASGHTEAFF. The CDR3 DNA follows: TGTGCCAGCAGCCAGCCGGCATCAGGGCACACTGAAGCTTTCTTT.

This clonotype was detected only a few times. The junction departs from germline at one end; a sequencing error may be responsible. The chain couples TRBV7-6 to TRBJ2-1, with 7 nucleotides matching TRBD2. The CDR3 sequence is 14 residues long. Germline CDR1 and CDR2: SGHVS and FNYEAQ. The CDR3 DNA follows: TGTGCCAGCAGCTTAGGCAGGGACTACGATGAGCAGTTCTTC. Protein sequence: CASSLGRDYDEQFF.

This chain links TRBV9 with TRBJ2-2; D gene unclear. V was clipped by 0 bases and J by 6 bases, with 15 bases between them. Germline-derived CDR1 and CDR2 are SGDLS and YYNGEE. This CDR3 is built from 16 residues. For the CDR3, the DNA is TGTGCCAGCAGCGTAGTTCCTCAGGTTTTGGCCGGGGAGCTGTTTTTT. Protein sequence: CASSVVPQVLAGELFF.

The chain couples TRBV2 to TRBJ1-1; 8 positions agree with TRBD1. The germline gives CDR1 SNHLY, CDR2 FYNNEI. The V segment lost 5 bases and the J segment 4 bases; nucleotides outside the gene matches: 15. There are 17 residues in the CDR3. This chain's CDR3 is CASSTERDRWSGTEAFF. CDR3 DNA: TGTGCCAGCAGTACAGAAAGGGACAGGTGGTCTGGCACTGAAGCTTTCTTT.

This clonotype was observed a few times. CDR3 residues: CASSQGSISGGITDTQYF. CDR3 in DNA: TGTGCCAGCAGCCAAGGCTCCATTAGCGGGGGGATCACAGATACGCAGTATTTT. The rearrangement joins TRBV4-2 to TRBJ2-3; 10 bases align to TRBD2. The CDR3 contains 18 residues. V dropped 1 base and J dropped 2; count of bases not matched to a gene: 9. Germline CDR1 is LGHNA and CDR2 is YNFKEQ.

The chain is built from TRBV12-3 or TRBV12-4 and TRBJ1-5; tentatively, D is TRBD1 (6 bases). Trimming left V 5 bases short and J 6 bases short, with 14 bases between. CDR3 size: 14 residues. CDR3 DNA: TGTGCCAGCAGTGCGGGGGGCGGCGGTCAGCCCCAGCATTTT. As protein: CASSAGGGGQPQHF.

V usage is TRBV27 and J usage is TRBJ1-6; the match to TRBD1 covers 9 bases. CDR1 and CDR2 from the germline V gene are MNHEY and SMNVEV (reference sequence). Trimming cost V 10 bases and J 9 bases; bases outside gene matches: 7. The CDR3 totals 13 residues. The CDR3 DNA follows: TGTGCCACCCGGGACAGGGTTTTTTCACCCCTCCACTTT. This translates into CATRDRVFSPLHF.

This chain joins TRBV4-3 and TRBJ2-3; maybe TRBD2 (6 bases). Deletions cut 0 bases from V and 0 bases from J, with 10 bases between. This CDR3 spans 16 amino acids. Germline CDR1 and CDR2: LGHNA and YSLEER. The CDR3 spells CASSQDLRGSTDTQYF. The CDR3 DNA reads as TGCGCCAGCAGCCAAGATCTTCGGGGGAGCACAGATACGCAGTATTTT.

This CDR3 is CASSPDPSNQPQHF. CDR3 nucleotides: TGCGCCAGCAGCCCGGACCCCTCCAATCAGCCCCAGCATTTT. The J gene is TRBJ1-5, the V gene TRBV5-1, with unresolved D. The V end was cut by 4 bases, the J end by 3 bases, with 11 bases between. CDR1 and CDR2 (germline): SGHRS, YFSETQ. The CDR3 consists of 14 residues.

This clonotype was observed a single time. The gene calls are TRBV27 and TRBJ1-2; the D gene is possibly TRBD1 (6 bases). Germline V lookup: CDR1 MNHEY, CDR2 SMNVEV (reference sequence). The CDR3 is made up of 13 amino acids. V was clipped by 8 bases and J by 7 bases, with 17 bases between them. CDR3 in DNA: TGTGCCAGCTCGATGGCGGGGGGCACTGGCTACACCTTC. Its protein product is CASSMAGGTGYTF.

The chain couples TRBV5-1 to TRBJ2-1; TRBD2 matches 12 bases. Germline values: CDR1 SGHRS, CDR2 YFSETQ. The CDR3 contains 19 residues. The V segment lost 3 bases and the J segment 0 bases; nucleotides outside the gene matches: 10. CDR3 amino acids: CASSSDDLAGGSSYNEQFF. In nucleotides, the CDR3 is TGCGCCAGCAGCTCGGACGACCTAGCGGGGGGGAGCTCCTACAATGAGCAGTTCTTC.

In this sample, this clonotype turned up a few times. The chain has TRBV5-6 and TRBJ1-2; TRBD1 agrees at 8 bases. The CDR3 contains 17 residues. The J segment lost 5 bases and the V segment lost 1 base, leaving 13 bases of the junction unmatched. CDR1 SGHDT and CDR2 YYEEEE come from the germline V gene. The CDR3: CASSLPPRQGRGYGYTF. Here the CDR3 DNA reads TGTGCCAGCAGCTTGCCCCCCCGACAGGGGAGGGGGTATGGCTACACCTTC.

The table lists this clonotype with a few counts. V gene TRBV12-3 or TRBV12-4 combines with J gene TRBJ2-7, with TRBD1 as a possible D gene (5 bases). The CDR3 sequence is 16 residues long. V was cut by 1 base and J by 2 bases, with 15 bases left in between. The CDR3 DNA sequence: TGTGCCAGCAGTTTAGGGTGGAAGACAGCTACCTACGAGCAGTACTTC. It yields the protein CASSLGWKTATYEQYF.

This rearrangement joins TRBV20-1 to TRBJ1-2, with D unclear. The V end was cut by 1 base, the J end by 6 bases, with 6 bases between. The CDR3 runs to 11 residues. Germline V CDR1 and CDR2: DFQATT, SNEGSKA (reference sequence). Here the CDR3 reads CSARAEDGYTF. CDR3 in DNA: TGCAGTGCTAGAGCTGAGGATGGCTACACCTTC.

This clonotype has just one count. The CDR3 sequence: CASSQASTNEKLFF. The DNA of the CDR3 is TGCGCCAGCAGCCAAGCTTCAACTAATGAAAAACTGTTTTTT. J is TRBJ1-4 and V is TRBV4-3; D remains unclear. CDR3 length equals 14 residues. The ends were cut back, 1 base at V and 0 bases at J, with 3 bases in the middle. CDR1 and CDR2 (germline): LGHNA, YSLEER.

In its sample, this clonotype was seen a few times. In DNA, the CDR3 is TGCGCCAGCAGCCAACCCGGTACCAATCAGCCCCAGCATTTT. This encodes CASSQPGTNQPQHF. V is TRBV4-1 and J is TRBJ1-5, with D unclear. The V end lost 2 bases, the J end lost 3 bases, and 8 bases lay between the germline ends. Germline V CDR1 and CDR2: MGHRA, YSYEKL. This CDR3 has 14 amino acids.

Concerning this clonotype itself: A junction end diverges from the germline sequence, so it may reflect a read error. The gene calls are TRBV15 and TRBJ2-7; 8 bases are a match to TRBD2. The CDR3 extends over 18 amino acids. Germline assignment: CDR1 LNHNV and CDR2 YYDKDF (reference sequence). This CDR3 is CATSRDATGGTRVYVQYF. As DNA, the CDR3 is TGTGCCACCAGCAGAGATGCGACAGGAGGGACTAGGGTATACGTGCAGTACTTC. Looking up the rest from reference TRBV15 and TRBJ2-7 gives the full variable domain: DAMVIQNPRYQVTQFGKPVTLSCSQTLNHNVMYWYQQKSSQAPKLLFHYYDKDFNNEADTPDNFQSRRPNTSFCFLDIRSPGLGDTAMYLCATSRDATGGTRVYVQYFGPGTRLTVT.

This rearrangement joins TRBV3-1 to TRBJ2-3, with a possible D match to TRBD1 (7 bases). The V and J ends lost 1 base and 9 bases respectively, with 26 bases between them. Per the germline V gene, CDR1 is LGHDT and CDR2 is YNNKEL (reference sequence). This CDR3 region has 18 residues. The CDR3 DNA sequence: TGTGCCAGCAGCCAAGCGACGAAGGCGGAGGTCAGGGGGGCCACGCAGTATTTT. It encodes CASSQATKAEVRGATQYF.

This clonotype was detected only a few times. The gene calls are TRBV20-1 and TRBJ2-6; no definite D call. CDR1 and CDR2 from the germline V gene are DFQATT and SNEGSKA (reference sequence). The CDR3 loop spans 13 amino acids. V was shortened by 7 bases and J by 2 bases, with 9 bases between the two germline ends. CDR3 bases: TGCAGTGTTAGGAGACCTGGGGCCAACGTCCTGACTTTC. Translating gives CSVRRPGANVLTF.

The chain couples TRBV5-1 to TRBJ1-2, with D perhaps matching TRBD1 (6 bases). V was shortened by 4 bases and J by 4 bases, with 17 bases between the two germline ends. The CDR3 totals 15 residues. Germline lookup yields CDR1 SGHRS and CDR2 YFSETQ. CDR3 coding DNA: TGCGCCAGCAGCCCCGGGGGGCTACCGGGCTATGGCTACACCTTC. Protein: CASSPGGLPGYGYTF.

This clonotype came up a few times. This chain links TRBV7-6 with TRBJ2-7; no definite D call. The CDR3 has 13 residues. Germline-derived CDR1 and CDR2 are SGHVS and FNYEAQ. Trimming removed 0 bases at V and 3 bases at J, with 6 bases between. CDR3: CASSLAPHYEQYF. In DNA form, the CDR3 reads TGTGCCAGCAGCTTAGCCCCCCACTACGAGCAGTACTTC.

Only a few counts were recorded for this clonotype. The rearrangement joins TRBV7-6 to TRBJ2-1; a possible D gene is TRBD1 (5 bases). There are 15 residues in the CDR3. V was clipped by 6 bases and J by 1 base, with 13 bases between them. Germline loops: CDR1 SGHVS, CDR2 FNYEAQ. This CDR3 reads CASSHTTVSYNEQFF. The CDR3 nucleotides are TGTGCCAGCAGTCACACGACAGTATCCTACAATGAGCAGTTCTTC.

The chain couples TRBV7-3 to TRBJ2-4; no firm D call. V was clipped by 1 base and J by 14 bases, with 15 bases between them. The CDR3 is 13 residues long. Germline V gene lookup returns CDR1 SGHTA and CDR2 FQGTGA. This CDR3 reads CASSLSNQSQKYF. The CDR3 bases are TGTGCCAGCAGCTTAAGTAACCAGAGTCAGAAGTACTTC.

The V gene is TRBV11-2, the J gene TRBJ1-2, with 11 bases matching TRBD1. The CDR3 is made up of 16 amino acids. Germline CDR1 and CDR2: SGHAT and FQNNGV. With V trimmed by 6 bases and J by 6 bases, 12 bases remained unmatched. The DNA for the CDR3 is TGTGCCAGCAGGGAGCGGACAGGGGGCTCGGTAAATGGCTACACCTTC. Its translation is CASRERTGGSVNGYTF.

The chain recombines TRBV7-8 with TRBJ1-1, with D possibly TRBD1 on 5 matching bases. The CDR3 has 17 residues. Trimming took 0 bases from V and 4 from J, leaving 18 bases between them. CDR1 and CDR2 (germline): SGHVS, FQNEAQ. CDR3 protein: CASSLAHRDLKGTEAFF. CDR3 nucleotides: TGTGCCAGCAGCTTAGCTCACCGGGACCTAAAGGGCACTGAAGCTTTCTTT.

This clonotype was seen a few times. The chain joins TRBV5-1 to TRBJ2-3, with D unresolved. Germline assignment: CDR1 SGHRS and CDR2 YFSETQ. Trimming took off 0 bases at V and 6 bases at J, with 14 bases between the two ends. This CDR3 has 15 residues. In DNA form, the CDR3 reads TGCGCCAGCAGCTTGGTAGCACCCGGCGAGGATACGCAGTATTTT. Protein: CASSLVAPGEDTQYF. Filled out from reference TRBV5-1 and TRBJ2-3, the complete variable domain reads KAGVTQTPRYLIKTRGQQVTLSCSPISGHRSVSWYQQTPGQGLQFLFEYFSETQRNKGNFPGRFSGRQFSNSRSEMNVSTLELGDSALYLCASSLVAPGEDTQYFGPGTRLTVL.